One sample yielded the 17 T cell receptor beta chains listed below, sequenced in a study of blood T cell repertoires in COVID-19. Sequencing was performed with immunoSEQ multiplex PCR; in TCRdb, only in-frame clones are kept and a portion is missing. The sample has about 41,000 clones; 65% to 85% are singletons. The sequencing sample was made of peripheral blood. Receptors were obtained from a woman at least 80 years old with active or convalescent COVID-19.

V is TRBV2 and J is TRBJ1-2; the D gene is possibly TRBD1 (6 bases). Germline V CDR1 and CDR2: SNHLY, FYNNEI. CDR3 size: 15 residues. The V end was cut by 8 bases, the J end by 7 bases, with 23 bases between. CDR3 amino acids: CASATTPDRSPGYTF. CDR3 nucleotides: TGTGCCAGCGCTACTACCCCAGACAGGTCCCCTGGCTACACCTTC.

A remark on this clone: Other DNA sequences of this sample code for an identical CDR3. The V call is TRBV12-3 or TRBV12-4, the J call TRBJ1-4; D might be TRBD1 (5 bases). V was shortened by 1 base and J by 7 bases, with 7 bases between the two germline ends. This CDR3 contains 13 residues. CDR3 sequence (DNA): TGTGCCAGCAGTTTAGGGGGCGGTGAAAAACTGTTTTTT. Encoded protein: CASSLGGGEKLFF.

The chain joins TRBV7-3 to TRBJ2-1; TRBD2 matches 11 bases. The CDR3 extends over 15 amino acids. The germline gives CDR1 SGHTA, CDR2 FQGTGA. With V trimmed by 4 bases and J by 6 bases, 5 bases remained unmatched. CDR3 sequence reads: CASSSTGLAANEQFF. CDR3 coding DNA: TGTGCCAGCAGCTCCACGGGACTAGCGGCCAATGAGCAGTTCTTC.

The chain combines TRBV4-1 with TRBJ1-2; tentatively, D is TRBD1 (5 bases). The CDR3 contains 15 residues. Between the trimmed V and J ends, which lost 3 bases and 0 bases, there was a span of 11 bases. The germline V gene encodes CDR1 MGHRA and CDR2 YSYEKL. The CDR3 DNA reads TGCGCCAGCAGCCAGGGTCCAGGGACTAACTATGGCTACACCTTC. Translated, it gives CASSQGPGTNYGYTF.

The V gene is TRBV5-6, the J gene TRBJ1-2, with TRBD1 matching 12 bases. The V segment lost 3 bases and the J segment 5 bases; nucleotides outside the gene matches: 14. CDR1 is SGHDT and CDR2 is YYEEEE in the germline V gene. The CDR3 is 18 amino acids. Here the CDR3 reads CASSWAGTGGVLSYGYTF. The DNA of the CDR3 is TGTGCCAGCAGCTGGGCCGGGACAGGGGGCGTTCTATCATATGGCTACACCTTC.

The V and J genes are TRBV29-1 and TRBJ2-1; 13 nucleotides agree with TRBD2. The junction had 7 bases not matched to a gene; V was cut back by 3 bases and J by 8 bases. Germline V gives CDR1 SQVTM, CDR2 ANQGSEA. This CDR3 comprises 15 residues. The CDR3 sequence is CSVDRGTSGIDEQFF. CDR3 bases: TGCAGCGTTGATCGGGGGACTAGCGGGATTGATGAGCAGTTCTTC.

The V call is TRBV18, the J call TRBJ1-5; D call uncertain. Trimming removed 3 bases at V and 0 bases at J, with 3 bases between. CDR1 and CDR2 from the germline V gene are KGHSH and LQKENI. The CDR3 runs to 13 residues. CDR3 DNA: TGTGCCAGCTCACCGGCTAGCAATCAGCCCCAGCATTTT. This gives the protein CASSPASNQPQHF.

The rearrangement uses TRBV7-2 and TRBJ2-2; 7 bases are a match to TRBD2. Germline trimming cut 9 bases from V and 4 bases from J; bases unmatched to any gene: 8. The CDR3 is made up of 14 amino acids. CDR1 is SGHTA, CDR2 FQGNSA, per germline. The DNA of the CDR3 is TGTGCCAGTCAAGCGGGAAACCCCACCGGGGAGCTGTTTTTT. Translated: CASQAGNPTGELFF.

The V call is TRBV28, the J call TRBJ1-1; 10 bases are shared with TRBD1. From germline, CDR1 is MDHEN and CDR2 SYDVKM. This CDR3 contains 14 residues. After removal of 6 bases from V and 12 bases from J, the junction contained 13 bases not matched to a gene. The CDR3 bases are TGTGCCAGCAGACCGACAGGGGGCGGCTTGGTATCTTTCTTT. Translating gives CASRPTGGGLVSFF.

DNA for the CDR3: TGTGCCAGCAGCCAACTAGCTAGCGGGAGGGGGGTGGAGACCCAGTACTTC. This sequence encodes CASSQLASGRGVETQYF. The chain couples TRBV3-1 (or the pseudogene TRBV3-2) to TRBJ2-5, with 12 bases that match TRBD2. The V and J ends lost 2 bases and 5 bases, in that order; junction bases with no gene match: 9. CDR1 LGHDT and CDR2 YNNKEL come from the germline V gene (reference sequence). This CDR3 contains 17 residues.

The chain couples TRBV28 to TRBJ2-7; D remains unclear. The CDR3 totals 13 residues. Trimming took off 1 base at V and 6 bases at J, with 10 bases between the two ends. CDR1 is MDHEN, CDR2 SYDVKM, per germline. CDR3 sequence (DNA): TGTGCCAGCAGTTTATTAGCCGGGTCCGAGCAGTACTTC. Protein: CASSLLAGSEQYF.

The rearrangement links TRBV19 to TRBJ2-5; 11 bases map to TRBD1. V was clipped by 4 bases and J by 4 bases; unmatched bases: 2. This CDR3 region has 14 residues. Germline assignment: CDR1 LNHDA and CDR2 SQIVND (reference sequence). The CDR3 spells CASSTGQGAETQYF. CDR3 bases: TGTGCCAGTAGTACCGGACAGGGGGCAGAGACCCAGTACTTC.

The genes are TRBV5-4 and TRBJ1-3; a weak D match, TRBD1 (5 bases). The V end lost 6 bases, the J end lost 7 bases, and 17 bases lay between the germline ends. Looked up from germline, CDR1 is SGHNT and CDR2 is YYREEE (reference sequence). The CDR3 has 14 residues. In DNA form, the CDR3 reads TGTGCCAGCACCTTTGGGGGGAAGGGGAACACCATATATTTT. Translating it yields CASTFGGKGNTIYF.

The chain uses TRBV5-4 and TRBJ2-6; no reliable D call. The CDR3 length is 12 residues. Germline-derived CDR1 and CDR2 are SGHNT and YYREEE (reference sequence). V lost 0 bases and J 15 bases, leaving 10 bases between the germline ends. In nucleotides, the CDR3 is TGTGCCAGCAGCTTGGATGGGCCAGCCCTGACTTTC. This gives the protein CASSLDGPALTF.

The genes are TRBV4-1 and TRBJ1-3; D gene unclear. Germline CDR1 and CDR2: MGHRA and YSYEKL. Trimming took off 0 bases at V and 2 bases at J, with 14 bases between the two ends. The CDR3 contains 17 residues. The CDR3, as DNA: TGCGCCAGCAGCCAAGACCCCCCTGGGAGCCCTGGAAACACCATATATTTT. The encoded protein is CASSQDPPGSPGNTIYF.

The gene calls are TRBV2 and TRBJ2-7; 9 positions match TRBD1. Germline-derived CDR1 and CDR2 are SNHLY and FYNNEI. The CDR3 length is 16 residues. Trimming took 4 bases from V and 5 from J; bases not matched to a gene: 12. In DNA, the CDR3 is TGTGCCAGCAGTGGCGGTGTCACAGGGGGCCTCGACGAGCAGTACTTC. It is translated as CASSGGVTGGLDEQYF.

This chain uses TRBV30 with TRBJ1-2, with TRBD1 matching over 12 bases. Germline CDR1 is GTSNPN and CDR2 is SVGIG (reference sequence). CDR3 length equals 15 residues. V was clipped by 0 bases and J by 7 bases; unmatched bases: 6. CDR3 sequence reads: CAWSVSGQGARGYTF. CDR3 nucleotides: TGTGCCTGGAGTGTGTCGGGACAGGGGGCACGTGGCTACACCTTC.